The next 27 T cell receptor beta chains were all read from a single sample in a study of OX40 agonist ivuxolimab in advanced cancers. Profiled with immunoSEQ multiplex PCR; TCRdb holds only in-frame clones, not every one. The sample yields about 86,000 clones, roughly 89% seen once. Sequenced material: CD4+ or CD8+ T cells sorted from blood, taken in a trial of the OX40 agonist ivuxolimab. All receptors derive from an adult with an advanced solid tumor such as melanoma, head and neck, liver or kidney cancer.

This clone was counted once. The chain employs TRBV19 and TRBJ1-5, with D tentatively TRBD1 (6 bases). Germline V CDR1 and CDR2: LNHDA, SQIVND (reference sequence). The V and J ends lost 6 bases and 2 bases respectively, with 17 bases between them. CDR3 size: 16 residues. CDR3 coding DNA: TGTGCCAGTAGCATGGGCGGCAGGGGAGGCAATCAGCCCCAGCATTTT. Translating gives CASSMGGRGGNQPQHF.

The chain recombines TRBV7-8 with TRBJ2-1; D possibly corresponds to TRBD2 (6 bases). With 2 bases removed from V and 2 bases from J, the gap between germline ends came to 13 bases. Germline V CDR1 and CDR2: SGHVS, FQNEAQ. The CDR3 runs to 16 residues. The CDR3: CASSLHGGNTYNEQFF. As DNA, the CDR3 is TGTGCCAGCAGCTTACATGGCGGGAACACCTACAATGAGCAGTTCTTC.

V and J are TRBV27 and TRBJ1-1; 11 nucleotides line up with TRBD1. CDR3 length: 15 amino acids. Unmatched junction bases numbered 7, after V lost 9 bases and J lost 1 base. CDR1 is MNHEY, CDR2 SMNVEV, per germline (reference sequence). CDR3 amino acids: CARIGQGAENTEAFF. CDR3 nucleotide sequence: TGTGCCAGGATCGGACAGGGGGCTGAGAACACTGAAGCTTTCTTT.

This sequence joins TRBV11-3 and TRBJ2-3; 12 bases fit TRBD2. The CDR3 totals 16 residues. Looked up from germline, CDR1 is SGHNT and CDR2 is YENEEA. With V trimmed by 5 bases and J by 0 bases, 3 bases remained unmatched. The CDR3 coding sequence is TGTGCCAGCAGCCGTGGACTAGCGGGAAGCACAGATACGCAGTATTTT. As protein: CASSRGLAGSTDTQYF.

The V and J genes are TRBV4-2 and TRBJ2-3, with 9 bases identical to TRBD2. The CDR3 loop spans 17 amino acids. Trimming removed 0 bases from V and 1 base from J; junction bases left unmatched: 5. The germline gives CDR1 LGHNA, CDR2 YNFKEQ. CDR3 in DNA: TGTGCCAGCAGCCAAGACTCAATAGCGGGAGGCACAGATACGCAGTATTTT. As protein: CASSQDSIAGGTDTQYF.

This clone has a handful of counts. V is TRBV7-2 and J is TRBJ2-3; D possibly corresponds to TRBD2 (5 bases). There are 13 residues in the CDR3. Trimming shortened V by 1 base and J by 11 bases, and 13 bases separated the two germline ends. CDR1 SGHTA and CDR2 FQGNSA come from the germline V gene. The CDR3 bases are TGTGCCAGCAGCTTAGACCATAATGGAGGGCAGTATTTT. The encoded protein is CASSLDHNGGQYF.

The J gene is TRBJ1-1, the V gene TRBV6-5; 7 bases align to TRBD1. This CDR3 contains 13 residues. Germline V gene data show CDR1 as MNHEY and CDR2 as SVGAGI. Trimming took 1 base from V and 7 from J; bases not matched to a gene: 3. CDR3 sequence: CASSYFGTDEAFF. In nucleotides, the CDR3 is TGTGCCAGCAGTTACTTTGGGACAGATGAAGCTTTCTTT.

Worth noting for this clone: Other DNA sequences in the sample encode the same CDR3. The CDR3 reads CASSLGRGGEQYF. For the CDR3, the DNA is TGTGCCAGCAGTTTAGGCAGGGGGGGGGAGCAGTACTTC. This chain links TRBV27 with TRBJ2-7, with D perhaps TRBD1 or TRBD2 (7 bases each). V shed 2 bases and J shed 7 bases, with 12 bases lying between them. This CDR3 has 13 amino acids. Germline lookup yields CDR1 MNHEY and CDR2 SMNVEV (reference sequence).

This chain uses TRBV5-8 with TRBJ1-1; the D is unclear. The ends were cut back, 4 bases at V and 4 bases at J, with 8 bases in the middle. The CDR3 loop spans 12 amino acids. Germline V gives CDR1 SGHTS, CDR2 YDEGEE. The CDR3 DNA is TGTGCCAGCAGCCTTTTGGGCACTGAAGCTTTCTTT. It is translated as CASSLLGTEAFF.

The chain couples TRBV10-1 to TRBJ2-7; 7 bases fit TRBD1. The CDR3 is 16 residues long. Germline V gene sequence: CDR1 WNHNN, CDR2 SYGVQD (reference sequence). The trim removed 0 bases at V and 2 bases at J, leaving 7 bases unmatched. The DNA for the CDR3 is TGCGCCAGCAGTGAGTCATCGGACAGGCGGACCTACGAGCAGTACTTC. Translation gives CASSESSDRRTYEQYF.

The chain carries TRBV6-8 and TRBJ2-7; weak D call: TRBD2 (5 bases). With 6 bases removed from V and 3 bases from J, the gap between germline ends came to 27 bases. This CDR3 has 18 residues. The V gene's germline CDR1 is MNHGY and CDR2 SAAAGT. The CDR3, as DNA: TGTGCCAGCAGCCCCCGGGTGGTAGGGAGACAACGGATCTACGAGCAGTACTTC. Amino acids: CASSPRVVGRQRIYEQYF.

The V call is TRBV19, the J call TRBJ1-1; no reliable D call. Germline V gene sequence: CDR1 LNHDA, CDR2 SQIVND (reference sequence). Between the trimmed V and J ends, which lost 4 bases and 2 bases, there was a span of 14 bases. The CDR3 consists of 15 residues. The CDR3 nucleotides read TGTGCCAGTAGTAGCCACGAGTCGAGAAACACTGAAGCTTTCTTT. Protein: CASSSHESRNTEAFF.

This CDR3 is CAIRALETSGITDTQYF. In DNA, the CDR3 is TGTGCCATCAGGGCCCTCGAAACTAGCGGGATAACAGATACGCAGTATTTT. The chain couples TRBV10-3 to TRBJ2-3, with 10 positions matching TRBD2. Germline V CDR1 and CDR2: ENHRY, SYGVKD. CDR3 length: 17 residues. V was clipped by 6 bases and J by 3 bases; unmatched bases: 12.

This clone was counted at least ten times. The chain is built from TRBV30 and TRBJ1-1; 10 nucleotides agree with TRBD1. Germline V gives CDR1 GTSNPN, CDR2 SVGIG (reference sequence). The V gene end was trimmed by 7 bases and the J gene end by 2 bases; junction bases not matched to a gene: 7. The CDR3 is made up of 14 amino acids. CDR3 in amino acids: CASRTGGPNTEAFF. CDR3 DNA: TGTGCCTCTAGGACAGGGGGACCCAACACTGAAGCTTTCTTT.

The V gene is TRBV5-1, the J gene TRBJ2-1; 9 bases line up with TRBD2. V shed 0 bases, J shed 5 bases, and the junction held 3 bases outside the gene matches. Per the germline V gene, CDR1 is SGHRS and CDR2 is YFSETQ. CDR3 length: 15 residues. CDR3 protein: CASSLVAGVDNEQFF. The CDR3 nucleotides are TGCGCCAGCAGCTTGGTAGCGGGAGTTGACAATGAGCAGTTCTTC. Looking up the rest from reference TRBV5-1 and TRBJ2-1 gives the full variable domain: KAGVTQTPRYLIKTRGQQVTLSCSPISGHRSVSWYQQTPGQGLQFLFEYFSETQRNKGNFPGRFSGRQFSNSRSEMNVSTLELGDSALYLCASSLVAGVDNEQFFGPGTRLTVL.

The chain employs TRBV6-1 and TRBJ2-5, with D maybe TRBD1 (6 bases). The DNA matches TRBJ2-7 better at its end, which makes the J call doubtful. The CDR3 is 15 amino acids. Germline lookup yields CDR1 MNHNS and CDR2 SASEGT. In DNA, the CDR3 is TGTGCCAGCAGCAAAAAGGGACAAGGGCCCTACGAGCAGTACTTC. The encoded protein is CASSKKGQGPYEQYF.

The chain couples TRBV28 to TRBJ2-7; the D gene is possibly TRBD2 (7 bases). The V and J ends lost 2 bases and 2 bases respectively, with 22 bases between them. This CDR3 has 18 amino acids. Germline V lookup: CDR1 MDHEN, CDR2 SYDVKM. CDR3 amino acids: CASSLIGVSGGGPYEQYF. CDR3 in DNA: TGTGCCAGCAGTTTAATCGGCGTTTCTGGCGGGGGCCCCTACGAGCAGTACTTC.

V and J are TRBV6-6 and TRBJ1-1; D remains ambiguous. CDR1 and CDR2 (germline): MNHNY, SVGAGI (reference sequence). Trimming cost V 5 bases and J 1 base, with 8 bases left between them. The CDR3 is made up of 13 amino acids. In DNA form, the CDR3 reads TGTGCCAGCAGTCCCCTGGGGAACACTGAAGCTTTCTTT. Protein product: CASSPLGNTEAFF.

As DNA, the CDR3 is TGTGCGAGTTCCTCCGGGACAGGGGCTTCCACTGAAGCTTTCTTT. The encoded protein is CASSSGTGASTEAFF. This sequence joins TRBV19 and TRBJ1-1; TRBD1 matches at 10 bases. The CDR3 has 15 amino acids. Looked up from germline, CDR1 is LNHDA and CDR2 is SQIVND (reference sequence).

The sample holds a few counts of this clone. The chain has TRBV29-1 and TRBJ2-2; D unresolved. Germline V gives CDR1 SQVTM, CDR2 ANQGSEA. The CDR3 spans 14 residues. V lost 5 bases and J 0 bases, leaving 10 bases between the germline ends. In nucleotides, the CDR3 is TGCAGCGTTCAGAGCACCTCGAACACCGGGGAGCTGTTTTTT. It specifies CSVQSTSNTGELFF.

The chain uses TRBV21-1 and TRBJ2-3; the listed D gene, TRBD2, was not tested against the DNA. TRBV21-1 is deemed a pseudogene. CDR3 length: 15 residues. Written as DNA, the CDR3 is TGTGCCAGTCCTACCTCGGAGGTTGGGACAGATACGCAGTATTTT. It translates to CASPTSEVGTDTQYF.

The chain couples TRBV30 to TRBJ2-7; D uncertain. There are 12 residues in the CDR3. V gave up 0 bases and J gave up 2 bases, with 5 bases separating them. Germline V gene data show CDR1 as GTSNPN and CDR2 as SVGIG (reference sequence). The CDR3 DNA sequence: TGTGCCTGGAGTGTCAGCCCCTACGAGCAGTACTTC. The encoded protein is CAWSVSPYEQYF. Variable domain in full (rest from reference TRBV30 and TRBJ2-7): SQTIHQWPATLVQPVGSPLSLECTVEGTSNPNLYWYRQAAGRGLQLLFYSVGIGQISSEVPQNLSASRPQDRQFILSSKKLLLSDSGFYLCAWSVSPYEQYFGPGTRLTVT.

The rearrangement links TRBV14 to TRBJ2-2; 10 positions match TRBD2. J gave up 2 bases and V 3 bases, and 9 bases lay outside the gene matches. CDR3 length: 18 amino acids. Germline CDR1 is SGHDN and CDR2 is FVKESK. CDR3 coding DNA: TGTGCCAGCAGCCACCCTAGCGGGAGTTTAGTAAACACCGGGGAGCTGTTTTTT. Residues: CASSHPSGSLVNTGELFF.

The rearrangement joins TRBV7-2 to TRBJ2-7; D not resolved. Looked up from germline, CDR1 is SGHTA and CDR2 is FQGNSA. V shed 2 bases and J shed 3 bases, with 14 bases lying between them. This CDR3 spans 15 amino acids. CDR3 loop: CASSLSRYRVYEQYF. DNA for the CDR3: TGTGCCAGCAGCTTAAGTCGTTACCGGGTCTACGAGCAGTACTTC.

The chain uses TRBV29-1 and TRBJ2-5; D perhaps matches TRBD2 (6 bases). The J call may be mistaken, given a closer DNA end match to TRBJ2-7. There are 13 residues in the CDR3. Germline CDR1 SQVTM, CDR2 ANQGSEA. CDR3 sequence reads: CSVPRDGGYEQYF. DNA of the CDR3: TGCAGCGTTCCAAGGGACGGGGGCTACGAGCAGTACTTC.

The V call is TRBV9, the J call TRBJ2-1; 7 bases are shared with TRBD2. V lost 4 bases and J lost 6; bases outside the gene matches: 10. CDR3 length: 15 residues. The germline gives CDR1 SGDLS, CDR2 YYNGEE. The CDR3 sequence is CASSSRLAAPNEQFF. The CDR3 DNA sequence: TGTGCCAGCAGCTCTCGGCTAGCGGCCCCCAATGAGCAGTTCTTC.

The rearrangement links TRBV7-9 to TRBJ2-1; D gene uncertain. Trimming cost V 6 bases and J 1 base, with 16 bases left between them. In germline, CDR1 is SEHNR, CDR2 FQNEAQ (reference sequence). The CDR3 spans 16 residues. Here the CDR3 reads CASRPPRGLSYNEQFF. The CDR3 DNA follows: TGTGCCAGCAGACCCCCCCGTGGTTTGTCCTACAATGAGCAGTTCTTC.